These T cell receptor beta chains were read from a single sample in a study of cytotoxic CD8 clonotypes in ibrutinib-treated CLL. The method was immunoSEQ multiplex PCR; TCRdb's version includes in-frame clones alone and lacks a portion of them. The data contain almost 85,000 clones, about 82% of them seen just once; the ten biggest clones take up 5.4%. Sequenced material: PBMCs, taken before ibrutinib treatment. Receptors originate from a human donor with chronic lymphocytic leukemia. CDR3s include the opening cysteine and the closing phenylalanine or tryptophan. A D gene is named only where the DNA matches it firmly. Size values are once, few and many counts, or a class for expanded clones, and some rows have none.

size,V,D,J,DNA,CDR3
-,TRBV19,-,TRBJ1-2,TGTGCCAGTAGCTGGGGGGGTGACGGCCGATTCTATGGCTACACCTTC,CASSWGGDGRFYGYTF
-,TRBV6-6,-,TRBJ1-1,TGTGCCAGCGGGGAAGCGAACACTGAAGCTTTCTTT,CASGEANTEAFF
-,TRBV27,-,TRBJ1-1,TGTGCCAGCAGTTACCTGGACGGGAACACTGAAGCTTTCTTT,CASSYLDGNTEAFF
-,TRBV19,-,TRBJ1-5,TGTGCCAGTATTGGGACGCCTGGGGCCCAGCCCCAGCATTTT,CASIGTPGAQPQHF
few,TRBV28,-,TRBJ1-1,TGTGCCAGCAAGGGTGTCATGGACCTGGGAGCTTTCTTT,CASKGVMDLGAFF
-,TRBV7-9,-,TRBJ1-2,TGTGCCAGCAGCTTATTAAGTTTCGGCACAGGGTATGGCTACACCTTC,CASSLLSFGTGYGYTF
-,TRBV6-6,-,TRBJ2-1,TGTGCCAGCAGTTACAAGAGCGTGTCCTACAATGAGCAGTTCTTC,CASSYKSVSYNEQFF
-,TRBV18,TRBD2,TRBJ2-1,TGTGCCAGCTCACCGAGACTAGCGGGAATAATGAATGAGCAGTTCTTC,CASSPRLAGIMNEQFF
-,TRBV28,TRBD1,TRBJ2-5,TGTGCCAGCAGTTTACTGGGACAGGGGGAGGAGACCCAGTACTTC,CASSLLGQGEETQYF
-,TRBV2,-,TRBJ1-1,TGTGCCAGCAGCCGGGACCCTCATCGGGACACTGAAGCTTTCTTT,CASSRDPHRDTEAFF
-,TRBV19,TRBD2,TRBJ2-7,TGTGCCAGTAGTCTAGCGGGAGCCTACGAGCAGTACTTC,CASSLAGAYEQYF
-,TRBV27,-,TRBJ2-2,TGTGCCAGCAAGAAGGGAGATCGGGACACCGGGGAGCTGTTTTTT,CASKKGDRDTGELFF
-,TRBV19,-,TRBJ2-1,TGTGCCAGTAGTTCTCCCGGGGCCCCTTCCCACAATGAGCAGTTCTTC,CASSSPGAPSHNEQFF
once,TRBV4-1,-,TRBJ1-1,TGCGCCAGCAGCCGACAGCAGGGTACAGACCGTGAAGCTTTCTTT,CASSRQQGTDREAFF
once,TRBV11-2,-,TRBJ1-1,TGTGCCAGCAGCTTGGACGCAGTCGCTTTGCGAGCTTTCTTT,CASSLDAVALRAFF
-,TRBV5-1,-,TRBJ1-2,TGCGCCAGCAGCGAACAGGGTAACTATGGCTACACCTTC,CASSEQGNYGYTF
-,TRBV7-2,-,TRBJ2-2,TGTGCCAGCAGCTTCTCCGGGCGGAACACCGGGGAGCTGTTTTTT,CASSFSGRNTGELFF
-,TRBV5-1,TRBD1,TRBJ1-1,TGCGCCAGCAGCCGGACACCGACAGGGAGAGGGGTCGACACTGAAGCTTTCTTT,CASSRTPTGRGVDTEAFF
-,TRBV19,-,TRBJ1-2,TGTGCCAGTAAGGCATCCCCTAACTATGGCTACACCTTC,CASKASPNYGYTF
-,TRBV5-1,-,TRBJ1-1,TGCGCCAGCAGCTTGGCCGGACAGTACACTGAAGCTTTCTTT,CASSLAGQYTEAFF
-,TRBV7-9,TRBD1,TRBJ1-1,TGTGCCAGCAGCGCAGGGACAGATTTTGAAGCTTTCTTT,CASSAGTDFEAFF
-,TRBV29-1,TRBD1,TRBJ2-1,TGCAGCATGGGACAGGGGATTGGCAATGAGCAGTTCTTC,CSMGQGIGNEQFF
-,TRBV19,TRBD1,TRBJ1-2,TGTGCCGCGAAGGGGGACAGGGGAGGCTATGGCTACACCTTC,CAAKGDRGGYGYTF
-,TRBV29-1,-,TRBJ1-2,TGCAGCGTCGCTGCCCCAGGGGACTATGGCTACACCTTC,CSVAAPGDYGYTF
-,TRBV28,-,TRBJ1-1,TGTGCCAGCAGTTTAAGTAGGGGATATTGGACTGAAGCTTTCTTT,CASSLSRGYWTEAFF
-,TRBV9,TRBD2,TRBJ2-1,TGTGCCAGCAGCGTTGGGACTAGCGGGAGTTACGAGCAGTTCTTC,CASSVGTSGSYEQFF
-,TRBV4-1,TRBD1,TRBJ2-1,TGCGCCAGCAGCCCCCGACAGGGAAAAAGGGATGAGCAGTTCTTC,CASSPRQGKRDEQFF
-,TRBV21-1,-,TRBJ2-7,TGTGCCAGCAGCAAAGACGGCAGGCGGTGCGACGAGCAGTACTTC,CASSKDGRRCDEQYF